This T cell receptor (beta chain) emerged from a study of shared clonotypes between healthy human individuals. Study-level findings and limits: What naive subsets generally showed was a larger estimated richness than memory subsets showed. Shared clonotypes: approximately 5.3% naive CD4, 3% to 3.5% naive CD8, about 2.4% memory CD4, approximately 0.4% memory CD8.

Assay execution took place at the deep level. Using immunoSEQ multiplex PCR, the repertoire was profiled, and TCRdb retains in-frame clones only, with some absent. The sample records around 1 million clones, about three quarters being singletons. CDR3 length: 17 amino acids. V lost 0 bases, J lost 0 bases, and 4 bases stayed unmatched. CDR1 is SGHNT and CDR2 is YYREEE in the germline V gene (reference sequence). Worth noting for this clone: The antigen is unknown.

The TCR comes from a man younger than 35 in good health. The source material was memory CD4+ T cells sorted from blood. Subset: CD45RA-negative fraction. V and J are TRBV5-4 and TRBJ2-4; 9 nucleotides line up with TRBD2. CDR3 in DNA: TGTGCCAGCAGCTTGGATACTAGCGGGTTAGCCAAAAACATTCAGTACTTC. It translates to CASSLDTSGLAKNIQYF.